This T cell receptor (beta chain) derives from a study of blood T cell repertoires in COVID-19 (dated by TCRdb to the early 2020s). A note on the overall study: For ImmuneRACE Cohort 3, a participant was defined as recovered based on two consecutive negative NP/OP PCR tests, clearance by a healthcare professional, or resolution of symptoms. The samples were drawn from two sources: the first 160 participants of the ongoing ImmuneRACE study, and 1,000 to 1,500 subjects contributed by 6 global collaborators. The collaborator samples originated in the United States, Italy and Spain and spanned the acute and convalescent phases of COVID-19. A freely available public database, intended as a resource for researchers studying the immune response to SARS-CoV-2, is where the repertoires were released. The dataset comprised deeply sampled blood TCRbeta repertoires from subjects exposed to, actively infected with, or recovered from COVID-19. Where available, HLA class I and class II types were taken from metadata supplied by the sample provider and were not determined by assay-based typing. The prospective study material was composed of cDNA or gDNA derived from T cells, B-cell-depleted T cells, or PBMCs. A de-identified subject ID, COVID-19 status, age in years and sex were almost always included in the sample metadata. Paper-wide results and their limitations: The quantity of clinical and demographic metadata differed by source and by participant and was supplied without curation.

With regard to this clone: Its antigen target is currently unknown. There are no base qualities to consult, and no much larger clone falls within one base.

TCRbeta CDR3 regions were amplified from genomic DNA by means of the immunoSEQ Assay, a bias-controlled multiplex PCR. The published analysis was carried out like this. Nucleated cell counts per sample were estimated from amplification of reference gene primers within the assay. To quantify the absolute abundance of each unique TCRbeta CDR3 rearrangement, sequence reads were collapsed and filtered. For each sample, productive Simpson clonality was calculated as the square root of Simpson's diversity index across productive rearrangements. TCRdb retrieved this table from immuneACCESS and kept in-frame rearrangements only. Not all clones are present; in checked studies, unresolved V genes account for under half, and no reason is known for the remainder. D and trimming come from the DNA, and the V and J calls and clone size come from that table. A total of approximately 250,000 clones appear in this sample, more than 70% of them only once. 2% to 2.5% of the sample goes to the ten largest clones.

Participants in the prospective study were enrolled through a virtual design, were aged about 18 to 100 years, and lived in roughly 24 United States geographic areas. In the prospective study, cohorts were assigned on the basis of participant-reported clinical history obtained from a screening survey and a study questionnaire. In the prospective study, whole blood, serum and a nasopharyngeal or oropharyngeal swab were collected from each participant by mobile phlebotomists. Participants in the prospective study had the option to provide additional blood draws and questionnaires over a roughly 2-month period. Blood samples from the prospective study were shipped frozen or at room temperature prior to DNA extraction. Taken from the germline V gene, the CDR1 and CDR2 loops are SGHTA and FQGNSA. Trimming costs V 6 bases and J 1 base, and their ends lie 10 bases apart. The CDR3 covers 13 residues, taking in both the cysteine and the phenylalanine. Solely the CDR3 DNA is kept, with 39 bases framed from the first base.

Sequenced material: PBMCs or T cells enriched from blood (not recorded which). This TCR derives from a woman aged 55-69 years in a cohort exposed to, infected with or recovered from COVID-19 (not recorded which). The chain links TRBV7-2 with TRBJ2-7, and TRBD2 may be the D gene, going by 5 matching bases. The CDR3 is CASRYSGSYEQYF. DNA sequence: TGTGCCAGCAGATACAGCGGATCCTACGAGCAGTACTTC.